This T cell receptor (beta chain) appears in the sequencing data of a study of T cells in Graves' hyperthyroidism and ophthalmopathy. RNA transcripts were the template for amplifying TCR beta CDR3 regions. The HTBI set primed first-round TCR CDR3 RT-PCR. TCRdb reanalysed the multiplex PCR reads using MiXCR and keeps one entry per CDR3 protein. In the table there are around 300,000 distinct CDR3 sequences, 25% to 30% of which are singletons. V was pared by 1 base and J by 7 bases, with 14 bases between. This CDR3 is 13 amino acids long. Germline CDR1 is DFQATT and CDR2 is SNEGSKA (reference sequence). The sequenced material came from blood. The chain links TRBV20-1 to TRBJ2-7, with TRBD2 as a possible D gene (6 bases). The TCR comes from a man aged 40-49 years with Graves' hyperthyroidism that later progressed to Graves' ophthalmopathy. CDR3 region: CSARAGGGGEQYF. Here the CDR3 DNA reads TGCAGTGCTAGAGCCGGGGGTGGTGGGGAGCAGTACTTC.